This T cell receptor beta chain was profiled in a study of T-cell memory formation after mild COVID-19. The study, taken as a whole, reports: Clones shrinking between day 15 and 85 showed a balanced CD4/CD8 split, and those that grew later tilted toward CD4+. Contracting CD4+ clones lay largely in CM and EM, with CD8+ ones residing in EMRA.

Researchers used 5'RACE with constant-segment primers to make TCR alpha and TCR beta cDNA libraries that carry sample barcodes and UMIs. A single record per CDR3 protein comes from TCRdb applying MiXCR to the 5' RACE reads. The data hold around 310,000 distinct CDR3 sequences, with approximately 15% observed a single time. The CDR3 spans 13 residues. Unmatched junction bases numbered 10, after V lost 6 bases and J lost 6 bases. The germline CDR1 and CDR2 sequences are SQVTM and ANQGSEA. Turning to this clonotype: Its antigen is not known.

This chain joins TRBV29-1 and TRBJ2-7; 8 positions match TRBD2. Sequenced material: PBMCs or a T cell subset sorted from them (not recorded which). This receptor was obtained from a man between 18 and 29 years old who had mild COVID-19 (a few samples of this study predate the infection). Cell type and time point are not known. The CDR3 DNA reads TGCAGCGTGTCCCCGGGAGGGGGGAGCGAGCAGTACGTC. Protein sequence: CSVSPGGGSEQYV.